This T cell receptor beta chain was recovered during a study of blood T cell repertoires in COVID-19. Study at large: The analysed material was cDNA or gDNA that came from T cells, B-cell-depleted T cells, or PBMCs.

Authors' methods: Estimation of nucleated cell counts relied on the amplification of reference gene primers. Profiled with immunoSEQ multiplex PCR; TCRdb holds only in-frame clones, not every one. D and trimming come from the DNA, and the V and J calls and clone size come from that table. The data contain 100,000 to 120,000 clones, over 65% of them singletons. Germline V gives CDR1 SGHTA, CDR2 FQGNSA. V was cut by 2 bases and J by 3 bases, with 14 bases left in between. This CDR3 contains 16 residues. The source is a woman of 80 years or more with acute or convalescent COVID-19. This sequence joins TRBV7-2 and TRBJ2-1; a possible D gene is TRBD2 (6 bases). Sequenced sample: peripheral blood. The CDR3 DNA reads TGTGCCAGCAGCTTACAGTCCGCGGGGCGCTACAATGAGCAGTTCTTC. Translation gives CASSLQSAGRYNEQFF.